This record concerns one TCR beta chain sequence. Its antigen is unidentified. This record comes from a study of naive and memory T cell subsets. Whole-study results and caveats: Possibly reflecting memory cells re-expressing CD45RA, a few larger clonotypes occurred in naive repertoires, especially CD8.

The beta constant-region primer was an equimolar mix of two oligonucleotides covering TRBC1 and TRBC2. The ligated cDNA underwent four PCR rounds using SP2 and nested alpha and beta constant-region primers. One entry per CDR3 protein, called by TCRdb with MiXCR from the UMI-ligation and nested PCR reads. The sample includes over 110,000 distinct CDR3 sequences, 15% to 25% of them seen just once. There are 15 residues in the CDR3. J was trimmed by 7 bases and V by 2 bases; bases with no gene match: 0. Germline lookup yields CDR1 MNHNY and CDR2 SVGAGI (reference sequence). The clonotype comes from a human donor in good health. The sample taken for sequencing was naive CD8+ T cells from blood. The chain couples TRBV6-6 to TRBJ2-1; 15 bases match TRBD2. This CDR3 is CASSYGLAGGNEQFF. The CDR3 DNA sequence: TGTGCCAGCAGTTACGGACTAGCGGGAGGGAATGAGCAGTTCTTC.